The rows below give T cell receptor beta chains drawn from one sample of a study of blood T cells in healthy people across ages. TCRdb independently ran MiXCR on the 5' RACE reads; one entry per CDR3 protein. The sample records 850,000 to 1,000,000 distinct CDR3 sequences, 45% to 60% being singletons. The sequenced sample consisted of blood. Receptor source: a woman aged 55-69 years in good health. Both conserved end residues are part of each CDR3. A D gene is named only where the DNA matches it firmly. Expanded clones are given a class, and other clones once, few, many or no size at all.

D gene,clone size,V gene,J gene,CDR3 protein,CDR3 DNA
TRBD2,-,TRBV7-2,TRBJ2-7,CASSLQSSGRHEQYF,TGTGCCAGCAGCTTACAAAGCAGCGGGAGACACGAGCAGTACTTC
-,-,TRBV18,TRBJ2-7,CASSPSEFLYEQYF,TGTGCCAGCTCACCGTCCGAGTTTCTCTACGAGCAGTACTTC
-,few,TRBV20-1,TRBJ2-1,CSANARTDNEQFF,TGCAGTGCCAATGCGCGGACCGACAATGAGCAGTTCTTC
TRBD1,few,TRBV11-2,TRBJ2-6,CASSYTRTGETGANVLTF,TGTGCCAGCAGCTATACCAGGACAGGGGAGACTGGGGCCAACGTCCTGACTTTC
TRBD1,-,TRBV29-1,TRBJ2-1,CSVEITGGRSEQFF,TGCAGCGTTGAAATAACAGGGGGACGGAGTGAGCAGTTCTTC
-,-,TRBV20-1,TRBJ2-5,CSARPLWETQYF,TGCAGTGCTAGGCCTCTTTGGGAGACCCAGTACTTC
-,-,TRBV29-1,TRBJ1-1,CSARFGNTEAFF,TGCAGCGCTAGATTCGGTAACACTGAAGCTTTCTTT
TRBD2,-,TRBV29-1,TRBJ2-6,CSVGRGSHGSGANVLTF,TGCAGCGTGGGGAGGGGCAGCCATGGCTCTGGGGCCAACGTCCTGACTTTC
-,-,TRBV10-2,TRBJ2-7,CASSDWFGSEQYF,TGCGCCAGCAGTGATTGGTTCGGGTCGGAGCAGTACTTC
-,-,TRBV21-1,TRBJ1-6,CASVRGEHESSYNSPLHF,TGTGCCAGCGTCAGGGGGGAACACGAGAGCTCATATAATTCACCCCTCCACTTT
-,-,TRBV24-1,TRBJ2-4,CATGEPGKDIQYF,TGTGCCACCGGGGAGCCGGGTAAGGACATTCAGTACTTC
-,once,TRBV28,TRBJ1-5,CASIEGIPNQPQHF,TGTGCCAGCATCGAGGGTATACCAAATCAGCCCCAGCATTTT
-,-,TRBV12-3/TRBV12-4,TRBJ1-4,CASSRYRNEKLFF,TGTGCCAGCAGCCGATACAGAAATGAAAAACTGTTTTTT
TRBD1,-,TRBV25-1,TRBJ2-7,CASSEGDRAVRYEQYF,TGTGCCAGCAGTGAAGGGGACAGGGCAGTTAGGTACGAGCAGTACTTC
-,-,TRBV13,TRBJ2-5,CASSSGRAGETQYF,TGTGCCAGCAGCTCAGGTCGGGCAGGCGAGACCCAGTACTTC
-,-,TRBV3-1,TRBJ1-1,CASSRTEDEAFF,TGTGCCAGCAGCCGGACAGAAGATGAAGCTTTCTTT
-,-,TRBV20-1,TRBJ2-3,CSARWASRDTQYF,TGTAGTGCTAGATGGGCTAGCAGAGATACGCAGTATTTT
-,-,TRBV5-1,TRBJ2-3,CASLGASTDTQYF,TGCGCCAGCCTGGGAGCCTCCACAGATACGCAGTATTTT
-,many,TRBV5-6,TRBJ1-5,CASSFQGRNQPQHF,TGTGCCAGCAGCTTCCAGGGCCGGAATCAGCCCCAGCATTTT
TRBD2,-,TRBV5-1,TRBJ2-1,CASSFLGLAEYNEQFF,TGCGCCAGCAGCTTCCTAGGACTAGCCGAATACAATGAGCAGTTCTTC
TRBD1,-,TRBV27,TRBJ1-2,CASSPPGTAGNYGYTF,TGTGCCAGCAGTCCCCCGGGGACAGCTGGTAACTATGGCTACACCTTC
TRBD2,once,TRBV11-1,TRBJ2-3,CASSLRAGGKEDTQYF,TGTGCCAGCAGCTTAAGGGCGGGAGGAAAAGAAGATACGCAGTATTTT
-,few,TRBV3-1,TRBJ2-2,CASSQGFRRAGPGELQNTGELFF,TGTGCCAGCAGCCAAGGATTTCGTAGGGCGGGACCAGGCGAACTACAGAACACCGGGGAGCTGTTTTTT
TRBD1,-,TRBV29-1,TRBJ2-1,CSANRGTGGYNEQFF,TGCAGCGCCAATAGGGGGACAGGGGGCTACAATGAGCAGTTCTTC
-,-,TRBV3-1,TRBJ2-7,CASSTGLYGPSSYEQYF,TGTGCCAGCAGCACGGGACTGTATGGACCTAGCTCCTACGAGCAGTACTTC
-,once,TRBV5-1,TRBJ1-4,CASSSGRTATNEKLFF,TGCGCCAGCAGCTCCGGCCGCACAGCAACTAATGAAAAACTGTTTTTT
-,few,TRBV12-3/TRBV12-4,TRBJ1-5,CASRLDFSPNGNQPQHF,TGTGCCAGCAGGCTAGACTTCAGTCCTAACGGGAATCAGCCCCAGCATTTT
-,few,TRBV28,TRBJ1-4,CASSPHATPNEKLFF,TGTGCCAGCAGTCCCCATGCGACACCTAATGAAAAACTGTTTTTT
-,few,TRBV29-1,TRBJ2-1,CSVETDEQFF,TGCAGCGTTGAAACAGATGAGCAGTTCTTC
TRBD1,-,TRBV5-1,TRBJ2-7,CASSLNALGTGSYEQYF,TGCGCCAGCAGCTTAAACGCTCTTGGGACAGGATCCTACGAGCAGTACTTC
TRBD1,few,TRBV25-1,TRBJ2-7,CASKQGASYEQYF,TGTGCCAGCAAGCAGGGGGCCTCCTACGAGCAGTACTTC
TRBD2,-,TRBV5-4,TRBJ2-7,CASSLGLAGHEQYF,TGTGCCAGCAGCCTGGGACTAGCGGGCCACGAGCAGTACTTC
-,few,TRBV13,TRBJ2-7,CASSLGPQGFEEQYF,TGTGCCAGCAGCTTAGGCCCTCAGGGGTTCGAGGAGCAGTACTTC
TRBD2,-,TRBV7-9,TRBJ2-5,CASSLARGRTYNEQYF,TGTGCCAGCAGCCTGGCGCGCGGGAGGACCTACAATGAGCAGTACTTC
TRBD1,-,TRBV12-3/TRBV12-4,TRBJ2-1,CASSLIQGPYNEQFF,TGTGCCAGCAGCCTGATACAGGGGCCCTACAATGAGCAGTTCTTC
-,-,TRBV20-1,TRBJ1-1,CSAGAGGGIFF,TGCAGTGCTGGAGCTGGGGGAGGGATTTTCTTT
TRBD2,-,TRBV3-1,TRBJ2-2,CASSQAAGLAGLRELFF,TGTGCCAGCAGCCAAGCGGCGGGACTAGCGGGTTTAAGGGAGCTGTTTTTT
TRBD1,-,TRBV7-6,TRBJ1-1,CASKMDRDEAEAFF,TGTGCCAGCAAAATGGACAGGGATGAAGCTGAAGCTTTCTTT
-,-,TRBV12-3/TRBV12-4,TRBJ2-7,CASSRANSYNEQYF,TGTGCCAGCTCACGAGCGAACTCCTACAATGAGCAGTACTTC
-,-,TRBV27,TRBJ2-7,CASGNTYEQYF,TGTGCCAGCGGTAACACCTACGAGCAGTACTTC
-,-,TRBV28,TRBJ2-3,CASRNSLGTDTQYF,TGTGCCAGCAGAAACAGTCTAGGCACAGATACGCAGTATTTT
-,-,TRBV29-1,TRBJ2-5,CGVRREVETQYF,TGCGGCGTTCGGCGGGAAGTGGAGACCCAGTACTTC
-,-,TRBV5-8,TRBJ2-1,CASSLRATFDEQFF,TGTGCCAGCAGCTTGAGGGCGACCTTCGATGAGCAGTTCTTC
TRBD1,-,TRBV5-1,TRBJ2-1,CASSIGQGARNEQFF,TGCGCCAGCAGCATAGGACAGGGGGCCCGCAATGAGCAGTTCTTC
-,-,TRBV3-1,TRBJ2-1,CASSQDPGINEQFF,TGTGCCAGCAGCCAAGATCCCGGGATCAATGAGCAGTTCTTC
TRBD2,-,TRBV6-6,TRBJ2-1,CASTGRGGYNEQFF,TGTGCCAGCACAGGGCGGGGGGGATACAATGAGCAGTTCTTC
-,-,TRBV15,TRBJ2-1,CATSRGGTSYNEQFF,TGTGCCACCAGCAGAGGTGGTACCTCCTACAATGAGCAGTTCTTC
-,few,TRBV7-9,TRBJ2-7,CASSGTETSSYEQYF,TGTGCCAGCAGCGGAACAGAAACAAGCTCCTACGAGCAGTACTTC
-,-,TRBV5-4,TRBJ2-7,CASSLWGGGRSAYEQYF,TGTGCCAGCAGCTTGTGGGGAGGGGGCAGGTCGGCCTACGAGCAGTACTTC
TRBD1,-,TRBV7-8,TRBJ2-5,CASSYGQGGIREQYF,TGTGCCAGCAGCTACGGACAGGGGGGGATAAGGGAGCAGTACTTC
-,many,TRBV12-3/TRBV12-4,TRBJ2-4,CASSFLWLKNIQYF,TGTGCCAGCAGTTTCCTCTGGCTCAAAAACATTCAGTACTTC
-,-,TRBV25-1,TRBJ1-1,CASALGGGTEAFF,TGTGCCAGCGCGCTGGGGGGGGGCACTGAAGCTTTCTTT
-,-,TRBV21-1,TRBJ2-2,CASSTTGSQNTAELFF,TGTGCCAGCAGCACGACAGGGAGCCAGAACACCGCGGAGCTGTTTTTT
TRBD1,-,TRBV6-5,TRBJ1-6,CASRTRDRVNSPLHF,TGTGCCAGCAGGACCCGGGACAGGGTTAATTCACCCCTCCACTTT